These T cell receptor beta chains were read from a single sample in a study of CD8 T cell repertoires and HIV-1 epitope variants. For these receptors, no antigen is known. Profiled with immunoSEQ multiplex PCR; TCRdb holds only in-frame clones, not every one. The table has 3,000 to 4,500 clones, roughly 68% seen once. Input material: cultured CD8+ T cells derived from PBMCs. The source of these receptors is a male donor with HIV. Both conserved end residues are part of each CDR3. Each record gives: clone size, D gene, V gene, J gene, CDR3 DNA, CDR3 protein. The D gene is left open where the match is weak. Size is omitted from some rows. Given values are once, few, many or a class for expanded clones.

NA	TRBD1	TRBV4-3	TRBJ1-2	TGCGCCAGCAGCCAAGACGCGACAGGGAGAAACTATGGCTACACCTTC	CASSQDATGRNYGYTF
few	NA	TRBV27	TRBJ1-1	TGTGCCAGCAGTACAGGGCTTGAGGCTTTCTTT	CASSTGLEAFF
NA	TRBD2	TRBV4-1	TRBJ2-7	TGCGCCAGCAGCCAAGCTAGCGGGGCCTACGAGCAGTACTTC	CASSQASGAYEQYF
NA	TRBD2	TRBV7-2	TRBJ2-1	TGTGCCAGCAGCTTCACCCTAGCGGGGAATGAGCAGTTCTTC	CASSFTLAGNEQFF
NA	NA	TRBV28	TRBJ1-3	TGTGCCAGCATTGCCCCAGCAGTCGGAAACACCATATATTTT	CASIAPAVGNTIYF
NA	NA	TRBV19	TRBJ2-1	TGTGCCAGTAGTATGGGGACGCAGACCTACAATGAGCAGTTCTTC	CASSMGTQTYNEQFF
NA	TRBD1	TRBV27	TRBJ2-7	TGTGCCAGCGGGCGACGGGACAGGGTTTTAGTGGGCTCCTACGAGCAGTACTTC	CASGRRDRVLVGSYEQYF
NA	NA	TRBV13	TRBJ2-2	TGTGCCAGCAGCCCTTTGAACACCGGGGAGCTGTTTTTT	CASSPLNTGELFF
NA	TRBD2	TRBV2	TRBJ2-5	TGTGCCAGCACCCCGGGACTAGCGGCGGCCCAAGAGACCCAGTACTTC	CASTPGLAAAQETQYF
NA	NA	TRBV9	TRBJ1-2	TGTGCCAGCAGCACCAATATTGGAGGCTACACCTTC	CASSTNIGGYTF
NA	TRBD1	TRBV4-3	TRBJ1-2	TGCGCCAGCAGCGAGGCGACAGGGAGCTATGGCTACACCTTC	CASSEATGSYGYTF
few	NA	TRBV6-5	TRBJ2-3	TGTGCCAGCAGTTACTCTACGGACCCTCGCACAGATACGCAGTATTTT	CASSYSTDPRTDTQYF
NA	NA	TRBV14	TRBJ1-1	TGTGCCAGCAGCCAAGTGAGTCAGGAAGCTTTCTTT	CASSQVSQEAFF
NA	NA	TRBV5-1	TRBJ2-7	TGCGCCAGCAGCTCCTTTAACTACGAGCAGTACTTC	CASSSFNYEQYF
NA	TRBD2	TRBV27	TRBJ2-3	TGTGCCAGCACCCCGACCACGACTAGCGGGCGTAGCACAGATACGCAGTATTTT	CASTPTTTSGRSTDTQYF
NA	TRBD1	TRBV7-9	TRBJ1-1	TGTGCCAGCAGCCAATCGACAGGGGGCGGCTATGAAGCTTTCTTT	CASSQSTGGGYEAFF
NA	NA	TRBV19	TRBJ2-5	TGTGCCAGTAGTATCGTTTCTCTCGGCTTCGGAAAGTACCAAGAGACCCAGTACTTC	CASSIVSLGFGKYQETQYF
NA	NA	TRBV27	TRBJ1-2	TGTGCCAGCAGTCCGGCGCCAGGTGGGGGTGTGGGGGGCTATGGCTACACCTTC	CASSPAPGGGVGGYGYTF
NA	NA	TRBV9	TRBJ2-3	TGTGCCAGCAGCGCCAGGAATACGCAGTATTTT	CASSARNTQYF
NA	NA	TRBV11-3	TRBJ1-1	TGTGCCAGCAGCTTCGCCGGGAACACTGAAGCTTTCTTT	CASSFAGNTEAFF
NA	NA	TRBV7-9	TRBJ2-1	TGTGCCAGCAGCTTAGCGGGGGGGCCAGGCAATGAGCAGTTCTTC	CASSLAGGPGNEQFF
NA	TRBD1	TRBV9	TRBJ2-5	TGTGCCAGCAGCGGGGCCCGGGACAGGGGAGGGGAGACCCAGTACTTC	CASSGARDRGGETQYF
NA	NA	TRBV7-6	TRBJ1-6	TGTGCCAGCAGCTTAGACTCCCTCAGCTCCTATAATTCACCCCTCCACTTT	CASSLDSLSSYNSPLHF
few	NA	TRBV5-1	TRBJ1-2	TGCGCCAGCAGGGAGGCGGCCGGCTACACCTTC	CASREAAGYTF
NA	TRBD1	TRBV7-9	TRBJ1-2	TGTGCCAGCAGCTTTAGTAGCTCCTCGGGACAGGGTTATGGCTACACCTTC	CASSFSSSSGQGYGYTF
NA	NA	TRBV11-3	TRBJ1-1	TGTGCCAGCAGCCTCGGGGGGAACACTGAAGCTTTCTTT	CASSLGGNTEAFF
NA	TRBD1	TRBV5-4	TRBJ2-1	TGTGCCAGCAGACCAGGACAGGGAACATTTAATGAGCAGTTCTTC	CASRPGQGTFNEQFF
NA	TRBD1	TRBV19	TRBJ2-1	TGTGCCAGTAGTTTGACAGGGAGCTCCTACAATGAGCAGTTCTTC	CASSLTGSSYNEQFF
NA	NA	TRBV15	TRBJ1-5	TGTGCCACCAGCAGAGTTGGAGGGGGGGAAGATCAGCCCCAGCATTTT	CATSRVGGGEDQPQHF
NA	NA	TRBV6-1	TRBJ2-7	TGTGCCAGCAGTTTGACGGAGATCTCCTACGAGCAGTACTTC	CASSLTEISYEQYF
once	NA	TRBV28	TRBJ1-5	TGTGCCAGCAGTTCCGATATTGGGGTCTTGGGCCAGCCCCAGCATTTT	CASSSDIGVLGQPQHF
NA	TRBD2	TRBV28	TRBJ2-7	TGTGCCAGCAGTTTCCCCCTCTGGGCAAGCGGGATGGCCGAGCAGTACTTC	CASSFPLWASGMAEQYF
NA	TRBD1	TRBV27	TRBJ1-1	TGTGCCAGCAGTTCCCCCGGGACAGGGGTGATTTCCACTGAAGCTTTCTTT	CASSSPGTGVISTEAFF